This record concerns one TCR beta chain sequence. As yet, its antigen is unknown. Losses at the gene ends were 5 bases for V and 6 bases for J; bases not matched to a gene: 9. In germline, CDR1 is SGHTA, CDR2 FQGNSA. There are 14 residues in the CDR3. This entry belongs to a study of cytomegalovirus exposure and HLA in healthy donors. Overall study context: Earlier findings included roughly 120 million unique TCR beta sequences obtained from some 180 million T cells.

60 Vbeta and 13 Jbeta primers were used in PCR. Profiling relied on immunoSEQ multiplex PCR, and the TCRdb table lists in-frame clones only, not all of them. The data show more than 100,000 clones, around 80% seen once. Study-wide results and limits: The study labeled under 200 TCR beta chains cytomegalovirus-associated.

The rearrangement uses TRBV7-2 and TRBJ2-7; 8 bases are a match to TRBD2. Sequenced: PBMCs. The source of this sequence is a man between 50 and 59 years old in good health and CMV-seronegative. The CDR3 region has the DNA TGTGCCAGCAGCCTAACCGTAGCGGGACGCGAGCAGTACTTC. Translating it yields CASSLTVAGREQYF.